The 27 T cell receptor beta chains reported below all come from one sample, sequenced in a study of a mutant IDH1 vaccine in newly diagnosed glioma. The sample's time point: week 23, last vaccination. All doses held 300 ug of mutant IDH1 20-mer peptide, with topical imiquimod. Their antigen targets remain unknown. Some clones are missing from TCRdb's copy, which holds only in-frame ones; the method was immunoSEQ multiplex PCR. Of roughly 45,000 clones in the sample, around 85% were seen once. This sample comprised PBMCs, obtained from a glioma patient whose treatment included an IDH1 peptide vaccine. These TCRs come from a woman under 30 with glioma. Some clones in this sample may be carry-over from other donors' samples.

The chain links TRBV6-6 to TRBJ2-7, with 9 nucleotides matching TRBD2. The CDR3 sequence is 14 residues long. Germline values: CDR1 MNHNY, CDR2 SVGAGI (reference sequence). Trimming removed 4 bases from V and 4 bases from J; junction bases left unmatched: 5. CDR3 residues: CASSWLAGKYEQYF. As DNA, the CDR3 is TGTGCCAGCAGTTGGCTAGCGGGGAAATACGAGCAGTACTTC.

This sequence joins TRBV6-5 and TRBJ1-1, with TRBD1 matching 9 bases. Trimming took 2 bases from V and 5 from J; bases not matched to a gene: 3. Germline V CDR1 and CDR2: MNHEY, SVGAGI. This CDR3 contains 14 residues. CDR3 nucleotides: TGTGCCAGCAGTTACGGGACAGGGCTGACTGAAGCTTTCTTT. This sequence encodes CASSYGTGLTEAFF.

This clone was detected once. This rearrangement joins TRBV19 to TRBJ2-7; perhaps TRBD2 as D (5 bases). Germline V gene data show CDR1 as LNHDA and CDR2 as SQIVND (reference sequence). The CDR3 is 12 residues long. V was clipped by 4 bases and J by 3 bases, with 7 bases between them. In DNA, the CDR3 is TGTGCCAGTAGTAGGGGAGTCTACGAGCAGTACTTC. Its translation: CASSRGVYEQYF.

The CDR3 DNA reads as TGTGCCAGCAGTTACGAGCGGGAGAGTGGGTACAATGAGCAGTTCTTC. It is translated as CASSYERESGYNEQFF. The chain combines TRBV6-5 with TRBJ2-1, with 8 bases lining up with TRBD2. This CDR3 is 16 amino acids long. Germline V gene lookup returns CDR1 MNHEY and CDR2 SVGAGI. V shed 2 bases and J 4 bases; nucleotides not matched to a gene: 7.

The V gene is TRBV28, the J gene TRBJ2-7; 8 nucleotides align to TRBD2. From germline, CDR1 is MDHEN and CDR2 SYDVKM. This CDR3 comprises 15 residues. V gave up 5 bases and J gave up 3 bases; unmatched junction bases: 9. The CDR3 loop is CASSLRLAGGYEQYF. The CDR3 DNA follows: TGTGCCAGCAGTCTACGACTCGCGGGAGGCTACGAGCAGTACTTC.

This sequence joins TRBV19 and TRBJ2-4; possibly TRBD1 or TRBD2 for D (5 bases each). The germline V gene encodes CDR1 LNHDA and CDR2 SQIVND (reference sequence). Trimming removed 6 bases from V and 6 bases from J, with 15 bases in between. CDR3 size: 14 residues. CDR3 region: CASRVDLGGNIQYF. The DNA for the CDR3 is TGTGCCAGTAGGGTTGATCTTGGGGGAAACATTCAGTACTTC.

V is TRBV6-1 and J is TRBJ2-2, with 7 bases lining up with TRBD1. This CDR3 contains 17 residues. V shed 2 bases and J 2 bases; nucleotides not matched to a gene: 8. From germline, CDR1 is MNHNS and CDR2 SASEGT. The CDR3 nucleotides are TGTGCCAGCAGTGAAAGGACAGGTTTCGGAAACACCGGGGAGCTGTTTTTT. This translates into CASSERTGFGNTGELFF.

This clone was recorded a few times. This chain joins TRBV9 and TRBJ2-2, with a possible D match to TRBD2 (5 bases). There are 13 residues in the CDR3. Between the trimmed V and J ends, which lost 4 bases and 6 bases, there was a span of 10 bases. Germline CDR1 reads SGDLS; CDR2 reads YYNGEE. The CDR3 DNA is TGTGCCAGCAGCCCCGGCGGGTCCGGGGAGCTGTTTTTT. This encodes CASSPGGSGELFF.

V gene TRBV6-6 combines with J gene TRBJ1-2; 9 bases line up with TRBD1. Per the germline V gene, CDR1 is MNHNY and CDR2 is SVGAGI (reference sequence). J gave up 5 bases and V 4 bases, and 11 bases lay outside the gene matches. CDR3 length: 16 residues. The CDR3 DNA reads TGTGCCAGCAGTTCACAGGGGGCTCGACCTTCGTATGGCTACACCTTC. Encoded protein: CASSSQGARPSYGYTF.

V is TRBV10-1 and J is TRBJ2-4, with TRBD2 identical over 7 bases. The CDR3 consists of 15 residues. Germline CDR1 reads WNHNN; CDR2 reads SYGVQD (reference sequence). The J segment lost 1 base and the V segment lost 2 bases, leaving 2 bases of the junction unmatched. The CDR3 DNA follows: TGCGCCAGCAGTGAGGGGCGGGGGGCCAAAAACATTCAGTACTTC. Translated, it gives CASSEGRGAKNIQYF.

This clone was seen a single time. This chain's CDR3 is CASSLGTGARGSISGANVLTF. CDR3 DNA: TGCGCCAGCAGCTTGGGGACGGGTGCAAGGGGGTCTATCTCTGGGGCCAACGTCCTGACTTTC. The chain couples TRBV5-1 to TRBJ2-6, with D perhaps TRBD1 (6 bases). Between the trimmed V and J ends, which lost 0 bases and 0 bases, there was a span of 22 bases. This CDR3 comprises 21 residues. Germline CDR1 reads SGHRS; CDR2 reads YFSETQ.

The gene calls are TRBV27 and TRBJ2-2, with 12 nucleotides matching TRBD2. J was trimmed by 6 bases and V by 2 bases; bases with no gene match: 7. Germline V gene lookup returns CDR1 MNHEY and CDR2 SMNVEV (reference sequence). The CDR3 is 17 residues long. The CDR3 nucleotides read TGTGCCAGCAGTTTACGGGGGCTAGCGGGAGGGTCCGGGGAGCTGTTTTTT. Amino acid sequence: CASSLRGLAGGSGELFF.

CDR3: CASSHRFGTEAFF. The CDR3 region has the DNA TGTGCCAGCAGCCATAGGTTCGGCACTGAAGCTTTCTTT. V is TRBV6-5 and J is TRBJ1-1, with unresolved D. This CDR3 is built from 13 residues. Trimming cost V 6 bases and J 4 bases, with 12 bases left between them. The germline V gene encodes CDR1 MNHEY and CDR2 SVGAGI.

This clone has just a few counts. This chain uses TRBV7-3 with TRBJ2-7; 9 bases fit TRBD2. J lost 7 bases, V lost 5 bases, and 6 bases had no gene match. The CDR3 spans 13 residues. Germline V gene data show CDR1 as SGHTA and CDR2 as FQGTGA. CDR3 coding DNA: TGTGCCAGCAGCATGACTAGCGGTAGTGAGCAGTACTTC. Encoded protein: CASSMTSGSEQYF.

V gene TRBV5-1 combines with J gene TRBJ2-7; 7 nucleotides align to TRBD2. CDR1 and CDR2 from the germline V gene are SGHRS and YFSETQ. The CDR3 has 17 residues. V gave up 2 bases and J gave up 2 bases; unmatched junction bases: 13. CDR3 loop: CASSFRTSPMEAYEQYF. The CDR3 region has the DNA TGCGCCAGCAGCTTCCGGACTAGTCCCATGGAGGCCTACGAGCAGTACTTC. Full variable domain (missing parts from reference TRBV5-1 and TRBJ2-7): KAGVTQTPRYLIKTRGQQVTLSCSPISGHRSVSWYQQTPGQGLQFLFEYFSETQRNKGNFPGRFSGRQFSNSRSEMNVSTLELGDSALYLCASSFRTSPMEAYEQYFGPGTRLTVT.

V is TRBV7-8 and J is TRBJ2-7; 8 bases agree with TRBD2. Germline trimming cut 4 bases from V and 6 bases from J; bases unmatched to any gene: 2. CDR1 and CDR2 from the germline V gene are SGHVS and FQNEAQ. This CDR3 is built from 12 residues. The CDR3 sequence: CASSSSGGEQYF. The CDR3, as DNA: TGTGCCAGCAGCTCAAGCGGGGGCGAGCAGTACTTC.

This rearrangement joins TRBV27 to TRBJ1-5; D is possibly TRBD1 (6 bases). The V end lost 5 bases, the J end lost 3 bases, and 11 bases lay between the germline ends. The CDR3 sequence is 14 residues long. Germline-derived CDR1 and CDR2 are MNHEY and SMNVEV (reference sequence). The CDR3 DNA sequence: TGTGCCAGCAGTCAGGACAGCTACAATCAGCCCCAGCATTTT. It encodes CASSQDSYNQPQHF.

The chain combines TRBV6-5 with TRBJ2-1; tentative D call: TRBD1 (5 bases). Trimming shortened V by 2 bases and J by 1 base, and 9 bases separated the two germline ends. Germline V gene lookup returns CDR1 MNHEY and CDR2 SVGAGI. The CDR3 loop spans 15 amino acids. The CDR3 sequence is CASSYQGMSYNEQFF. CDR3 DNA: TGTGCCAGCAGTTACCAGGGAATGTCCTACAATGAGCAGTTCTTC.

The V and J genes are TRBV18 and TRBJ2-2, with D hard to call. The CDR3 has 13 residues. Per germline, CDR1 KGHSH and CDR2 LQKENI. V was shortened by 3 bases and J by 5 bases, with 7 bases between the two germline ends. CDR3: CASSPDVTGELFF. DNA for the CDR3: TGTGCCAGCTCACCGGACGTTACCGGGGAGCTGTTTTTT. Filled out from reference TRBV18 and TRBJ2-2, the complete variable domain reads NAGVMQNPRHLVRRRGQEARLRCSPMKGHSHVYWYRQLPEEGLKFMVYLQKENIIDESGMPKERFSAEFPKEGPSILRIQQVVRGDSAAYFCASSPDVTGELFFGEGSRLTVL.

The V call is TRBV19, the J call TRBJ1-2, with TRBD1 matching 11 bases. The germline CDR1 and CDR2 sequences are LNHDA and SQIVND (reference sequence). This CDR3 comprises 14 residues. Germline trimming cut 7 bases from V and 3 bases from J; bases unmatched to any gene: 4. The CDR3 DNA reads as TGTGCCAGTACCGGGGACAGGGGGGACTATGGCTACACCTTC. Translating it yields CASTGDRGDYGYTF.

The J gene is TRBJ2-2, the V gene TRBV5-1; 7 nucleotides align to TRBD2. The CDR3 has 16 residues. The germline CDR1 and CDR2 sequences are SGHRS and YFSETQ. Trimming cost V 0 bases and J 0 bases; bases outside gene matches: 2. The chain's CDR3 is CASSLGLAANTGELFF. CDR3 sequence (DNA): TGCGCCAGCAGCTTGGGGCTAGCGGCGAACACCGGGGAGCTGTTTTTT.

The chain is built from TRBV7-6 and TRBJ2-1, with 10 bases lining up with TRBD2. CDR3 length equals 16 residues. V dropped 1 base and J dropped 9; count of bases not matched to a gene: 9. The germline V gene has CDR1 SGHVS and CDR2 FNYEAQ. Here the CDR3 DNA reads TGTGCCAGCAGCTTAGTTCCTAGCGGGGGCTTAGGTGAGCAGTTCTTC. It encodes CASSLVPSGGLGEQFF.

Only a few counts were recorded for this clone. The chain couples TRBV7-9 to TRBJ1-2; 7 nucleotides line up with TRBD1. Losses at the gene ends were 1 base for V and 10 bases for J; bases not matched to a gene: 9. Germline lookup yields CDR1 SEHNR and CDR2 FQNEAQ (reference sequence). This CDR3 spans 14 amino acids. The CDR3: CASSLGQGGEDYTF. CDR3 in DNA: TGTGCCAGCAGCTTAGGACAGGGAGGAGAGGACTACACCTTC.

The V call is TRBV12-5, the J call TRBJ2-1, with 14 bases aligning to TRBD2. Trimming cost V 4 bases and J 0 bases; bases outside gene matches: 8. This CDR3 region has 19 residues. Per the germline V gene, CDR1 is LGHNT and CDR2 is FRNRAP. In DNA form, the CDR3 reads TGTGCTAGTGGTTCACTGGGACTAGCGGGGGAGAGCTCCTACAATGAGCAGTTCTTC. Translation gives CASGSLGLAGESSYNEQFF.

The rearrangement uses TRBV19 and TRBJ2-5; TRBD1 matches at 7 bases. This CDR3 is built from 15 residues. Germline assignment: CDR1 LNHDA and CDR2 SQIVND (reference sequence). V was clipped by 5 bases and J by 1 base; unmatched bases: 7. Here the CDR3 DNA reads TGTGCCAGTAGTCAAGGACAGGCCCTCCAAGAGACCCAGTACTTC. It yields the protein CASSQGQALQETQYF.

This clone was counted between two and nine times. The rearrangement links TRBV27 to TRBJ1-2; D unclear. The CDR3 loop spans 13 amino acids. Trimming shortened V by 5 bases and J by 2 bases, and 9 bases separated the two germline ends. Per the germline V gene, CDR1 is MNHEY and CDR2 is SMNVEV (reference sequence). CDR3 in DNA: TGTGCCAGCAGTCCAGAGTTAAACTATGGCTACACCTTC. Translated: CASSPELNYGYTF.

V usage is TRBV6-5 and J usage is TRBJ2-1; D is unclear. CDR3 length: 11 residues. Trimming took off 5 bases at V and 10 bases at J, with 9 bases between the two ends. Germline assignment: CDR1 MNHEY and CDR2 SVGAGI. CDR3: CASSIGWEQFF. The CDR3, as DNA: TGTGCCAGCAGTATTGGGTGGGAGCAGTTCTTC.